This TCR beta chain was recorded in a study of CD8 T cells in Susac syndrome. Sequencing targeted TCR beta in T cells from blood (CD8+ and CD4+). Included as multiple sclerosis controls were treatment-naive patients who had stable or active relapsing-remitting disease. TEMRA cells were enriched by FACS, and CD4+ and CD8+ T cells were negatively isolated. RNA in amounts of about 0.5 to 1 ug was reverse transcribed with random hexamers. With immunoSEQ multiplex PCR, TCR beta CDR3 was amplified across 54 Vbeta and 13 Jbeta. TCRdb passed the immunoSEQ multiplex PCR reads through MiXCR, listing each CDR3 protein once. The profile shows 250,000 to 300,000 distinct CDR3 sequences, about 88% of them singletons. The sample was CD8+ T cells from PBMCs. This receptor was taken from a human donor with multiple sclerosis.

The CDR3 protein is CASRLRPQGDTGELFF. The CDR3, as DNA: TGTGCCAGCAGACTAAGACCACAGGGCGACACCGGGGAGCTGTTTTTT. The V gene is TRBV6-1, the J gene TRBJ2-2; a weak D match, TRBD1 (6 bases). Germline V gives CDR1 MNHNS, CDR2 SASEGT. Trimming removed 6 bases from V and 3 bases from J, with 17 bases in between. This CDR3 spans 16 amino acids.